This T cell receptor (beta chain) stems from a study of T cell responses to AZD1222 COVID-19 vaccine. Data came from immunoSEQ multiplex PCR; TCRdb stores just in-frame clones and leaves some out. The sample has 150,000 to 200,000 clones; 85% to 95% are singletons. Whole-study findings and limits: The donors showed a predominance of white British ancestry and of females, with possible underestimation of clonal diversity. Two AZD1222 administrations were followed by greater Spike-specific TCR breadth and depth. There were vaccine-associated CD4 TCRs across spike, dominant at 160-218 and 743-854.

Germline assignment: CDR1 SGHKS and CDR2 YYEKEE (reference sequence). The CDR3 is 17 residues long. The J segment lost 4 bases and the V segment lost 5 bases, leaving 13 bases of the junction unmatched. Note on this clone: Its antigen is currently unknown.

The sequence was obtained from an adult in good health. Material: peripheral blood, obtained on day 0 of AZD1222 vaccination. J is TRBJ1-2 and V is TRBV5-5; TRBD1 agrees at 11 bases. The CDR3 DNA is TGTGCCAGCAGACCTCCCGGGACAGGGGGGGTTTTCTATGGCTACACCTTC. Protein sequence: CASRPPGTGGVFYGYTF.